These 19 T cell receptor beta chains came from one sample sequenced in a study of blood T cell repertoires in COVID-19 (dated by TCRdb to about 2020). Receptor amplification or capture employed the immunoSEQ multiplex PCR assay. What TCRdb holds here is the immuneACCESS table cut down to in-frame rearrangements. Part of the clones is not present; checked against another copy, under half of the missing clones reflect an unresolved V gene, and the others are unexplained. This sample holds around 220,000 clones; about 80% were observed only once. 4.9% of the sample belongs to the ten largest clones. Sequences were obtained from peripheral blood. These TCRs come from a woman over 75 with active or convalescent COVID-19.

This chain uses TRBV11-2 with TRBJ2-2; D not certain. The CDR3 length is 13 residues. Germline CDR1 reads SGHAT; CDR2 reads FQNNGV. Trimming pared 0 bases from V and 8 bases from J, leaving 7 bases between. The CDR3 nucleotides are TGTGCCAGCAGCTTAGATCTATGGGGGGAGCTGTTTTTT. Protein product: CASSLDLWGELFF.

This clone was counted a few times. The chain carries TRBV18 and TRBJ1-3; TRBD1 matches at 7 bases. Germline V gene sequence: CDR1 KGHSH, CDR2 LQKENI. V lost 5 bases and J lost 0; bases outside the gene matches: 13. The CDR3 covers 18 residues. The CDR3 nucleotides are TGTGCCAGCTCATCCCGGGACAGAAACTTCTACTCTGGAAACACCATATATTTT. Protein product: CASSSRDRNFYSGNTIYF.

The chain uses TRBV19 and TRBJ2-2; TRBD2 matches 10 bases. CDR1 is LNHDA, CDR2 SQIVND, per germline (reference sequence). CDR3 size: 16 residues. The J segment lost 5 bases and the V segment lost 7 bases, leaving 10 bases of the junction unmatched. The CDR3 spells CASTLAGGLPTGELFF. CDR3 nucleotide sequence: TGTGCCAGTACCTTAGCGGGGGGTCTCCCAACCGGGGAGCTGTTTTTT.

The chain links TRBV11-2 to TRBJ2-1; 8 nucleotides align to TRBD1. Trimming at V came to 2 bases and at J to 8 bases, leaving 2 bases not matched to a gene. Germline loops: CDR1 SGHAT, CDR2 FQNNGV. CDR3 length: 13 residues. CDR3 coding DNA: TGTGCCAGCAGCTTAAGACAGGGGTATGAGCAGTTCTTC. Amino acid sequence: CASSLRQGYEQFF.

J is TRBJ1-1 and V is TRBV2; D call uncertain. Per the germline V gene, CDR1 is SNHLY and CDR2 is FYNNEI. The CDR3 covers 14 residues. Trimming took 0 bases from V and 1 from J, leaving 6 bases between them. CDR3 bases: TGTGCCAGCAGTGAAGCGACACGGAACACTGAAGCTTTCTTT. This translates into CASSEATRNTEAFF. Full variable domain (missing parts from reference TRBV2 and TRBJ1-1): EPEVTQTPSHQVTQMGQEVILRCVPISNHLYFYWYRQILGQKVEFLVSFYNNEISEKSEIFDDQFSVERPDGSNFTLKIRSTKLEDSAMYFCASSEATRNTEAFFGQGTRLTVV.

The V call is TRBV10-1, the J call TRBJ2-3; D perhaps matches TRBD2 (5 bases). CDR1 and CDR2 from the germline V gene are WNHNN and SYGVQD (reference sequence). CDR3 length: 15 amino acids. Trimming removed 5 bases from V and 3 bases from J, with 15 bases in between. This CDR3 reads CASSKRMDRTDTQYF. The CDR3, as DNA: TGCGCCAGCAGTAAGCGGATGGATAGAACAGATACGCAGTATTTT.

The CDR3 protein is CASSLGAASRYQETQYF. The CDR3 DNA is TGTGCCAGCAGCTTAGGTGCGGCAAGTAGGTACCAAGAGACCCAGTACTTC. The chain is built from TRBV7-9 and TRBJ2-5; D is uncertain. Germline assignment: CDR1 SEHNR and CDR2 FQNEAQ (reference sequence). The CDR3 has 17 amino acids. The V gene lost 1 base and the J gene lost 0 bases, with 15 bases spanning the gap.

The CDR3 loop reads CASSPGQAWVGLGAFF. The CDR3 coding sequence is TGTGCCAGCTCACCTGGACAGGCGTGGGTTGGGTTGGGAGCTTTCTTT. The chain uses TRBV18 and TRBJ1-1; TRBD1 matches at 7 bases. V was clipped by 3 bases and J by 10 bases; unmatched bases: 17. CDR3 length: 16 amino acids. Germline-derived CDR1 and CDR2 are KGHSH and LQKENI.

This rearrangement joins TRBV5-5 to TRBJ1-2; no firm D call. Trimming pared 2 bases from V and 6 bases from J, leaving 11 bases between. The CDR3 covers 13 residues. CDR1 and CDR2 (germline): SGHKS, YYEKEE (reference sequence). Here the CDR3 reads CASSFQHRDGYTF. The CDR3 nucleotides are TGTGCCAGCAGCTTTCAGCATCGGGATGGCTACACCTTC.

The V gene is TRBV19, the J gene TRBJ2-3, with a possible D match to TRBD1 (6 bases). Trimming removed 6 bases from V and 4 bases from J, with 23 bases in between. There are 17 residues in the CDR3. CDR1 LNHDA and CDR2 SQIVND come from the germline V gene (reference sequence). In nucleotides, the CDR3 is TGTGCCAGTAGCGAGAAGGCAGGGGTATCTCCCCCAGATACGCAGTATTTT. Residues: CASSEKAGVSPPDTQYF.

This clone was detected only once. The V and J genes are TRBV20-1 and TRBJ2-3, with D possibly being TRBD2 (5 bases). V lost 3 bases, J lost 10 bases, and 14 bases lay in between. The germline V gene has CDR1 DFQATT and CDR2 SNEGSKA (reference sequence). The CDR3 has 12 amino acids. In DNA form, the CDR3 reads TGCAGTGCTAGTATCCCAGCCGGGGCGCAGTATTTT. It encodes CSASIPAGAQYF.

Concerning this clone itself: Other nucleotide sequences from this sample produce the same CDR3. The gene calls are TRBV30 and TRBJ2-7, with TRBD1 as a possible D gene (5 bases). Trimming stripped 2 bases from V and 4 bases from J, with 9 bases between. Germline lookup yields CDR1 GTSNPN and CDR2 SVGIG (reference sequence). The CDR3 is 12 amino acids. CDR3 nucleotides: TGTGCCTGGAGTTCCCAGGGATACGAGCAGTACTTC. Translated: CAWSSQGYEQYF.

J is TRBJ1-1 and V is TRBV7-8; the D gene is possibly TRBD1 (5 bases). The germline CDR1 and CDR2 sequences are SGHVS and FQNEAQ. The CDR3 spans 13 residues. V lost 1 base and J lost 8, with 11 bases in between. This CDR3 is CASSLGHKGEAFF. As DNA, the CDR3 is TGTGCCAGCAGCTTAGGGCATAAGGGGGAAGCTTTCTTT.

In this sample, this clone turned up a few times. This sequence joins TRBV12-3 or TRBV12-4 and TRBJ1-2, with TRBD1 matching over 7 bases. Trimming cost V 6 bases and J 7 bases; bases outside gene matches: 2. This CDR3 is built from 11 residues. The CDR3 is CASRPGGGYTF. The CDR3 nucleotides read TGTGCCAGCAGACCAGGGGGTGGCTACACCTTC.

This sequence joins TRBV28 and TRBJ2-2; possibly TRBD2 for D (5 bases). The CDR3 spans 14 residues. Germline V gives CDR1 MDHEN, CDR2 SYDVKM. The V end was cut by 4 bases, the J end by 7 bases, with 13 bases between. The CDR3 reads CASSSSSGGGELFF. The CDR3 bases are TGTGCCAGCAGTTCGTCCTCCGGAGGCGGGGAGCTGTTTTTT.

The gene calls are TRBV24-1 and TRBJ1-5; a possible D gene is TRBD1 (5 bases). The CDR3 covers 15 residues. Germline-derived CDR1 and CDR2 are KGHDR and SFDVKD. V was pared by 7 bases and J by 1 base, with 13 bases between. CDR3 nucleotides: TGTGCCACCAGGTCCTCGGGGGGAAGCAATCAGCCCCAGCATTTT. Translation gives CATRSSGGSNQPQHF.

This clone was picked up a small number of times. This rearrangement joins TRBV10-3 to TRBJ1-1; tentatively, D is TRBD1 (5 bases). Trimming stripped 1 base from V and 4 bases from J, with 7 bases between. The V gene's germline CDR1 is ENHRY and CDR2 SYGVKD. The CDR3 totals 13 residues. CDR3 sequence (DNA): TGTGCCATCAGTGAGTTGGACACCACTGAAGCTTTCTTT. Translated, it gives CAISELDTTEAFF.

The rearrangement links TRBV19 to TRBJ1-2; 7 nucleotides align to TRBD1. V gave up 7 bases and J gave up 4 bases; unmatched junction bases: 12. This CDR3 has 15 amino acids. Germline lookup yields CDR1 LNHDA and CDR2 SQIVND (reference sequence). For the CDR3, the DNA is TGTGCCAGTATCCCGGACAGGATAGTTGGCTATGGCTACACCTTC. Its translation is CASIPDRIVGYGYTF.

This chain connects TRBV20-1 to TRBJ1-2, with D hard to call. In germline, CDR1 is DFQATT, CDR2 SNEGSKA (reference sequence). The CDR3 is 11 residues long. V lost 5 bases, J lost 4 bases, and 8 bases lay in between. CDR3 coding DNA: TGCAGTGCTGAGGTCGGCTATGGCTACACCTTC. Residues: CSAEVGYGYTF.